The entry that follows covers one T cell receptor beta chain sequence. Its specific antigen is unknown. Per-base quality was not reported, and no clone a single base away is much larger than it. The entry originates in a study of blood T cell repertoires in COVID-19 (dated by TCRdb to the early 2020s). Notes on the research overall: Samples covering the acute and convalescent phases of COVID-19 were provided by collaborators in the United States, Italy and Spain. The repertoires were released in a freely available public database intended as a resource for research on the immune response to SARS-CoV-2. The material from the prospective study consisted of cDNA or gDNA derived from T cells, B-cell-depleted T cells, or PBMCs. The sample metadata nearly always contained a de-identified subject ID, COVID-19 status, age in years and sex. The samples were drawn from the first 160 participants of the ongoing ImmuneRACE study and from about 1,200 subjects provided by 6 global collaborators. Where HLA class I and class II types were available, the types were taken from metadata supplied by the sample provider, not from assay-based typing. Subjects who had been exposed to COVID-19, were actively infected with it, or had recovered from it provided the deeply sampled blood TCRbeta repertoires that made up the dataset.

Each collaborating institution followed its own protocols to collect whole blood in K2EDTA tubes. For TCRbeta analysis, collaborator samples were shipped as frozen whole blood, as isolated PBMCs, or as DNA extracted from either sample type. The full study reports these points: Clinical and demographic metadata were provided uncurated, with the amount varying by source and participant.

TCRbeta CDR3 regions were amplified from genomic DNA using the immunoSEQ Assay, a bias-controlled multiplex PCR. In the paper's pipeline: Nucleated cell counts per sample were estimated from amplification of reference gene primers within the assay. Sequence reads were collapsed and filtered to measure the absolute abundance of every unique TCRbeta CDR3 rearrangement. For each sample, productive Simpson clonality was calculated by taking the square root of Simpson's diversity index across productive rearrangements. TCRdb provides this immuneACCESS table in a form limited to in-frame rearrangements. Some clones are lacking; in checked studies, under half of them reflect an unresolved V gene, and why the rest are absent is not known. Clone size and the V and J calls come from that table; the DNA yielded D and trimming. Within this sample are 70,000 to 90,000 clones, with around 78% of them counted one time only. Clones ranked in the top ten supply 15% to 20% of the sample.

The CDR3, from cysteine to phenylalanine, totals 17 residues. Only CDR3 DNA remains: 51 bases, in frame from the first base. The germline V gene sets CDR1 to SGDLS and CDR2 to YYNGEE. V and J lose 0 bases and 3 bases, and a span of 16 bases separates them. The sequenced sample consisted of peripheral blood. The chain uses TRBV9 and TRBJ2-1; no D segment can be confidently identified. The sequence derives from a woman over 75 with acute or convalescent COVID-19. The sequenced DNA is TGTGCCAGCAGCGTAGAATTGATTTCAGGCAACTACAATGAGCAGTTCTTC. Its protein is CASSVELISGNYNEQFF. Here the CDR3 is joined to the reference TRBV9 and TRBJ2-1 genes, and the full variable domain is: DSGVTQTPKHLITATGQRVTLRCSPRSGDLSVYWYQQSLDQGLQFLIQYYNGEERAKGNILERFSAQQFPDLHSELNLSSLELGDSALYFCASSVELISGNYNEQFFGPGTRLTVL.